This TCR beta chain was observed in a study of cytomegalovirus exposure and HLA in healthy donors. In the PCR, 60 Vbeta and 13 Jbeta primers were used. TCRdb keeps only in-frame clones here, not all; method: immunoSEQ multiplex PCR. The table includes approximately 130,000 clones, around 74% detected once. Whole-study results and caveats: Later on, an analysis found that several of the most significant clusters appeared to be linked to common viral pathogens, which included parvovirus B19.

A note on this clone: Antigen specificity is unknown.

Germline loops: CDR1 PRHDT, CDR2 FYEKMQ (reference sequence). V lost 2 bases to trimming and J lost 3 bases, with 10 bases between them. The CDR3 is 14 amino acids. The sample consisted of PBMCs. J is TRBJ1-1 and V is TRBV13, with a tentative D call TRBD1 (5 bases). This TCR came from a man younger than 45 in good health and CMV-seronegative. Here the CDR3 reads CASSLRGGDTEAFF. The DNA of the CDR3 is TGTGCCAGCAGCTTACGTGGGGGGGACACTGAAGCTTTCTTT.